Presented here are 10 T cell receptor beta chains from one specimen sequenced in a study of blood T cells in healthy people across ages. A second PCR, run for about 6 to 11 cycles, used a sample-barcoded 5' primer plus a J-beta primer mix. TCRdb re-called the 5' RACE reads with MiXCR, one entry per CDR3 protein. This sample has some 290,000 distinct CDR3 sequences, with roughly a quarter found just once. Sequenced: blood. The origin of the receptors is a woman in her seventies in good health.

This clonotype showed up just a few times. This chain connects TRBV5-1 to TRBJ2-5; 9 positions match TRBD2. There are 15 residues in the CDR3. The trim removed 1 base at V and 1 base at J, leaving 2 bases unmatched. The germline gives CDR1 SGHRS, CDR2 YFSETQ. Written as DNA, the CDR3 is TGCGCCAGCAGCTTGACACTAGCGGGCCAAGAGACCCAGTACTTC. Its protein is CASSLTLAGQETQYF.

Worth noting for this clonotype: The junction departs from the called germline gene at one end, perhaps through a read error. The chain links TRBV18 to TRBJ1-3; no reliable D call. The CDR3 spans 15 residues. Per the germline V gene, CDR1 is KGHSH and CDR2 is LQKENI. The CDR3 loop reads CASSPPEEPGNTVYF. The CDR3 coding sequence is TGTGCCAGCTCACCACCGGAAGAGCCTGGAAACACCGTATATTTT.

V usage is TRBV20-1 and J usage is TRBJ2-5, with D perhaps given as TRBD1 or TRBD2 (6 bases each). Germline CDR1 DFQATT, CDR2 SNEGSKA (reference sequence). The CDR3 extends over 13 amino acids. V lost 0 bases, J lost 10 bases, and 15 bases lay in between. CDR3 loop: CSARDPGASGQYF. The CDR3 DNA sequence: TGCAGTGCTAGAGATCCGGGGGCAAGTGGCCAGTACTTC.

The chain combines TRBV6-6 with TRBJ2-5, with TRBD2 identical over 9 bases. The end of the DNA aligns better with TRBJ2-7, so the J call may be wrong. Per germline, CDR1 MNHNY and CDR2 SVGAGI (reference sequence). This CDR3 comprises 13 residues. The CDR3 coding sequence is TGTGCCAGCACCCTAGCGGGATTGTACGAGCAGTACTTC. Its protein product is CASTLAGLYEQYF.

This clonotype was counted between two and nine times. The V gene is TRBV20-1, the J gene TRBJ2-5; 12 bases align to TRBD2. The better agreement between TRBJ2-7 and the DNA end casts doubt on the J call. Germline CDR1 is DFQATT and CDR2 is SNEGSKA (reference sequence). This CDR3 is built from 15 residues. CDR3 loop: CSAKSSGRASDEQYF. The CDR3 DNA reads TGCAGTGCCAAATCTAGCGGGAGGGCCTCGGACGAGCAGTACTTC.

The CDR3 bases are TGTGCCAGCAGCTTGGGGGACAGGAGCTACAATGAGCAGTTCTTC. It specifies CASSLGDRSYNEQFF. The chain has TRBV5-6 and TRBJ2-1, with 8 positions matching TRBD1. Germline lookup yields CDR1 SGHDT and CDR2 YYEEEE. The CDR3 runs to 15 residues. Trimming took 0 bases from V and 3 from J; bases not matched to a gene: 2.

This rearrangement joins TRBV6-2 or TRBV6-3 to TRBJ2-5; 7 nucleotides line up with TRBD2. TRBJ2-7 matches the DNA end more closely, so the J call is doubtful. Per germline, CDR1 MNHEY and CDR2 SVGEGT. The length of the CDR3 is 15 residues. Here the CDR3 DNA reads TGTGCCAGCAGTTACTCATCCAGCGGGATGCTCGAGCAGTACTTC. The encoded protein is CASSYSSSGMLEQYF.

The V and J genes are TRBV6-2 or TRBV6-3 and TRBJ1-5; TRBD1 is a possible D gene (5 bases). The CDR3 has 15 amino acids. CDR1 MNHEY and CDR2 SVGEGT come from the germline V gene. V gave up 5 bases and J gave up 6 bases, with 17 bases separating them. CDR3 sequence: CASSSRDPEGQPQHF. The CDR3 bases are TGTGCCAGCAGTAGCCGGGACCCGGAGGGTCAGCCCCAGCATTTT.

This clonotype was observed a few times. The V and J genes are TRBV20-1 and TRBJ1-1, with TRBD1 as a possible D gene (5 bases). The CDR3 runs 13 residues. Trimming took 5 bases from V and 4 from J, leaving 14 bases between them. CDR1 is DFQATT, CDR2 SNEGSKA, per germline (reference sequence). CDR3 residues: CSAPKTGTTEAFF. The DNA of the CDR3 is TGCAGTGCTCCCAAAACAGGAACCACTGAAGCTTTCTTT.

The table lists this clonotype with a few counts. This chain links TRBV4-2 with TRBJ2-7; a weak D match, TRBD2 (5 bases). Trimming stripped 0 bases from V and 3 bases from J, with 15 bases between. Germline V gene lookup returns CDR1 LGHNA and CDR2 YNFKEQ. The CDR3 spans 16 residues. The CDR3 coding sequence is TGTGCCAGCAGCCAAGATAATGGAGACTACTTCTACGAGCAGTACTTC. It codes for CASSQDNGDYFYEQYF.